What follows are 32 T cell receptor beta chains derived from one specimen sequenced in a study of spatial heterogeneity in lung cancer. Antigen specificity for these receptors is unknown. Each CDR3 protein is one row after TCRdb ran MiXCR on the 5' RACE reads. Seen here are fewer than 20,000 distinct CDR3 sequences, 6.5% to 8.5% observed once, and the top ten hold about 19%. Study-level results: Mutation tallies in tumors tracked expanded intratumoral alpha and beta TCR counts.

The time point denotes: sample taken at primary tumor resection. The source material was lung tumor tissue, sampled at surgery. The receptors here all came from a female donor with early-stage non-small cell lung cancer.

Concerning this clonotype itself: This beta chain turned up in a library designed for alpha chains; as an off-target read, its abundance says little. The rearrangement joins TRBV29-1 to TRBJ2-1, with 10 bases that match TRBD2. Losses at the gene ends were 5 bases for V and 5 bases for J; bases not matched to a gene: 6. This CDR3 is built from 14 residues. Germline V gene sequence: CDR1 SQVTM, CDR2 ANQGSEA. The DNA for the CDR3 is TGCAGCGTTACCCACGGGACTAGCGACAATGAGCAGTTCTTC. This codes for CSVTHGTSDNEQFF.

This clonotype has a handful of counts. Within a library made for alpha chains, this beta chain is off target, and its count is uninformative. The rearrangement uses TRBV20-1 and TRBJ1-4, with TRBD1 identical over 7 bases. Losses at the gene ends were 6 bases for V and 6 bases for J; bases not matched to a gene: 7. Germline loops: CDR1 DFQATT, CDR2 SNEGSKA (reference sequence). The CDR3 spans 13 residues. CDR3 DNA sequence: TGCAGTGCAACAGGGGAGGATGATGAAAAACTGTTTTTT. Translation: CSATGEDDEKLFF.

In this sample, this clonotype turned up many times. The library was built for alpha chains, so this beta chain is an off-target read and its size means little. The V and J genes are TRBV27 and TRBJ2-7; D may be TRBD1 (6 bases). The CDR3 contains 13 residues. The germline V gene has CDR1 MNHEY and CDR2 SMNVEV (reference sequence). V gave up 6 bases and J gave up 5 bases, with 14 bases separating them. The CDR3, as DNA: TGTGCCAGCAGCCTTGGGACACTAGACGAGCAGTACTTC. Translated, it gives CASSLGTLDEQYF.

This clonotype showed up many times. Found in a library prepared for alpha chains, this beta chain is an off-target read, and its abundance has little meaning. The CDR3 sequence is CASTLFGGGNTIYF. The DNA for the CDR3 is TGTGCCAGCACCCTCTTCGGAGGTGGAAACACCATATATTTT. The J gene is TRBJ1-3, the V gene TRBV2; no reliable D call. Trimming cost V 7 bases and J 3 bases, with 13 bases left between them. CDR1 is SNHLY and CDR2 is FYNNEI in the germline V gene. The CDR3 is made up of 14 amino acids.

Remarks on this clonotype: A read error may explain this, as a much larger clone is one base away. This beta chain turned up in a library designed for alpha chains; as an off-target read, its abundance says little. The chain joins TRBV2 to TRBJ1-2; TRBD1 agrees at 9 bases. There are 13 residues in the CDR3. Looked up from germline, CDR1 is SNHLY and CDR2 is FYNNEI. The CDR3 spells CASSRDRVSGYSF. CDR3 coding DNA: TGTGCCAGCAGCCGGGACAGGGTGTCTGGCTACTCCTTC.

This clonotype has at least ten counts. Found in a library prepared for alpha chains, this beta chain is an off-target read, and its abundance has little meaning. The CDR3 loop reads CASSQGTAGKLFF. The CDR3 nucleotides read TGCGCCAGCAGCCAGGGGACAGCGGGGAAACTGTTTTTT. V gene TRBV4-1 combines with J gene TRBJ1-4; 7 nucleotides line up with TRBD1. The CDR3 is 13 residues long. V lost 3 bases, J lost 11 bases, and 6 bases stayed unmatched. In germline, CDR1 is MGHRA, CDR2 YSYEKL.

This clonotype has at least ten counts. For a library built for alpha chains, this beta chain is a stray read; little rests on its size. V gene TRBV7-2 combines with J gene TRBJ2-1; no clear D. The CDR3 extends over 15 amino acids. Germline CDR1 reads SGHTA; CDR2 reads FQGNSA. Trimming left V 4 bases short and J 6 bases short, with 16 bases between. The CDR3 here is CASSSPERTPNEQFF. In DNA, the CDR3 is TGTGCCAGCAGCTCCCCGGAACGGACCCCCAATGAGCAGTTCTTC.

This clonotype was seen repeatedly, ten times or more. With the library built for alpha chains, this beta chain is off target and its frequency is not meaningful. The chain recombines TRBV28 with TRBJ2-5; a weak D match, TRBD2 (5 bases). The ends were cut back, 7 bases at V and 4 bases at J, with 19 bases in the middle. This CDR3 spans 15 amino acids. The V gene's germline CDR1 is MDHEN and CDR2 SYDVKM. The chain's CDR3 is CASNLPGVAGETQYF. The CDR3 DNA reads TGTGCCAGCAACCTTCCCGGGGTCGCTGGAGAGACCCAGTACTTC.

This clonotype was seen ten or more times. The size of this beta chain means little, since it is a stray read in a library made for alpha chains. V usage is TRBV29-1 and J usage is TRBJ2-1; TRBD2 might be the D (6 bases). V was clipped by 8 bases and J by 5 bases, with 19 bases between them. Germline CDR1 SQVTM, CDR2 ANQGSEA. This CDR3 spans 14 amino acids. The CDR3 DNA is TGCAGCTGCGGGAATGCGATGTTGCACAATGAGCAGTTCTTC. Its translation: CSCGNAMLHNEQFF.

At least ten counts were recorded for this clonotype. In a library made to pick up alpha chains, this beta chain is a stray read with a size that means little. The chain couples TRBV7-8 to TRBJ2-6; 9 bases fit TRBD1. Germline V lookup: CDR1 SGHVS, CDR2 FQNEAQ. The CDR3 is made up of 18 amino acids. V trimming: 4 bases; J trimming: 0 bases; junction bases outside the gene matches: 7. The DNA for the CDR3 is TGTGCCAGCAGCTCTGGACAGGGGTTGCCCTCTGGGGCCAACGTCCTGACTTTC. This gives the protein CASSSGQGLPSGANVLTF.

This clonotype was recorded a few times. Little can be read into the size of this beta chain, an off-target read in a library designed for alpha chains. CDR3 sequence: CASSLLKNEQYF. In DNA form, the CDR3 reads TGTGCCAGCAGTTTACTAAAAAACGAGCAGTACTTC. The chain links TRBV28 to TRBJ2-7, with D unresolved. V lost 2 bases, J lost 5 bases, and 7 bases lay in between. The CDR3 runs 12 residues. Germline CDR1 and CDR2: MDHEN and SYDVKM. Combining the CDR3 with reference TRBV28 and TRBJ2-7 gives the whole variable domain DVKVTQSSRYLVKRTGEKVFLECVQDMDHENMFWYRQDPGLGLRLIYFSYDVKMKEKGDIPEGYSVSREKKERFSLILESASTNQTSMYLCASSLLKNEQYFGPGTRLTVT.

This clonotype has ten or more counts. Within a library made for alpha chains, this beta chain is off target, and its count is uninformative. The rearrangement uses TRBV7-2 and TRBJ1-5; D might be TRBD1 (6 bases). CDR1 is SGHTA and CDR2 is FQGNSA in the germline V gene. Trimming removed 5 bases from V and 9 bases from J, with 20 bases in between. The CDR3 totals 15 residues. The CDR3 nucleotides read TGTGCCAGCAGCCGGGACACTTCGGTTCCCAGGCCCCAGCATTTT. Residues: CASSRDTSVPRPQHF.

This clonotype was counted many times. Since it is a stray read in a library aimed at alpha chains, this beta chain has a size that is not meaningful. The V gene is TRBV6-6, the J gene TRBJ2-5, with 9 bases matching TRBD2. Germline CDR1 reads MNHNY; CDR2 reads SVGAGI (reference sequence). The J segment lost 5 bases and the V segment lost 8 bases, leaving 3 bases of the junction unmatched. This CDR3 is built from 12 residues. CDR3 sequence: CASSGLAETQYF. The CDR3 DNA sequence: TGTGCCAGCTCGGGACTAGCTGAGACCCAGTACTTC.

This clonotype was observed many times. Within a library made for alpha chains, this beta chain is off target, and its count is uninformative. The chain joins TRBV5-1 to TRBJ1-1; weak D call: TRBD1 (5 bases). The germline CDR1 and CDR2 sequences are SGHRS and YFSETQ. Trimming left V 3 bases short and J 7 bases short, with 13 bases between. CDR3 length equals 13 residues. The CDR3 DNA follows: TGCGCCAGCAGCTCTCCCCCGAGGGGTGAAGCTTTCTTT. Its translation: CASSSPPRGEAFF. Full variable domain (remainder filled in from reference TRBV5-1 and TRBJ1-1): KAGVTQTPRYLIKTRGQQVTLSCSPISGHRSVSWYQQTPGQGLQFLFEYFSETQRNKGNFPGRFSGRQFSNSRSEMNVSTLELGDSALYLCASSSPPRGEAFFGQGTRLTVV.

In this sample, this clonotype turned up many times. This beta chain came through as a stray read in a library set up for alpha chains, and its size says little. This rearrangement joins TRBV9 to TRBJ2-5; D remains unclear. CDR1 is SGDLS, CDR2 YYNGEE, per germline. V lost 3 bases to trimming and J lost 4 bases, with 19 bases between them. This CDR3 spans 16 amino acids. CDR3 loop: CASSATGSASGETQYF. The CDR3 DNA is TGTGCCAGCAGCGCAACGGGCAGCGCCTCGGGAGAGACCCAGTACTTC.

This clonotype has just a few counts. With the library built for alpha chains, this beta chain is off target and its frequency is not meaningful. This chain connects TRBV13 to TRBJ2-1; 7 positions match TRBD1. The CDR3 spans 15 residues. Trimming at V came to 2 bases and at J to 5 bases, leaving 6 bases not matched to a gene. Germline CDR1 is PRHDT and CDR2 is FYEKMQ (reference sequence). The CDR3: CASSLLTGSHNEQFF. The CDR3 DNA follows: TGTGCCAGCAGCTTATTGACAGGGTCCCACAATGAGCAGTTCTTC. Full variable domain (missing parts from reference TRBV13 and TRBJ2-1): AAGVIQSPRHLIKEKRETATLKCYPIPRHDTVYWYQQGPGQDPQFLISFYEKMQSDKGSIPDRFSAQQFSDYHSELNMSSLELGDSALYFCASSLLTGSHNEQFFGPGTRLTVL.

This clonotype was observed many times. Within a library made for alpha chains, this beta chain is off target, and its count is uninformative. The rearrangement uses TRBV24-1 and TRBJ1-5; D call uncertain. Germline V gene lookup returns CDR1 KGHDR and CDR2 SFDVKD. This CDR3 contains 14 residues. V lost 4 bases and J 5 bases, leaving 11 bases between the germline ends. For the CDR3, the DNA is TGTGCCACCAGTGACCCCGGCGAATATCAGCCCCAGCATTTT. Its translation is CATSDPGEYQPQHF.

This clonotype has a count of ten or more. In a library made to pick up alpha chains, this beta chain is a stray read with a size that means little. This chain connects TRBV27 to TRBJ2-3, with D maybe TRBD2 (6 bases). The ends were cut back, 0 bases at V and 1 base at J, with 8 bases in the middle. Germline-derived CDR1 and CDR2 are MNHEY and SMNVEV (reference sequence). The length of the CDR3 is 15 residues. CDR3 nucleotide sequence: TGTGCCAGCAGTTTATCGCGGGGCGGCACAGATACGCAGTATTTT. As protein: CASSLSRGGTDTQYF.

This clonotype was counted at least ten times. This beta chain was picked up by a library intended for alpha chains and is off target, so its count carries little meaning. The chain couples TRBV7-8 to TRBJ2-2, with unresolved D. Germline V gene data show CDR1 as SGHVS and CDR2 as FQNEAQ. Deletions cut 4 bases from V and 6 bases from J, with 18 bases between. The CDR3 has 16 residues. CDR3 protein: CASSSGRVPGAGELFF. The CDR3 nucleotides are TGTGCCAGCAGCTCCGGCCGGGTCCCTGGGGCCGGGGAGCTGTTTTTT.

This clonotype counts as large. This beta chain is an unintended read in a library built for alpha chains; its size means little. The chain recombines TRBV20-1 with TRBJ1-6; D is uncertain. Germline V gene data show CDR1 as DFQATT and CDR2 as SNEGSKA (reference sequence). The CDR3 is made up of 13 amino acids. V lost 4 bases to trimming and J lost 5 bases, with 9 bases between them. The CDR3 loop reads CSAIDRHNSPLHF. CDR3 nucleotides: TGCAGTGCTATAGATCGGCATAATTCACCCCTCCACTTT.

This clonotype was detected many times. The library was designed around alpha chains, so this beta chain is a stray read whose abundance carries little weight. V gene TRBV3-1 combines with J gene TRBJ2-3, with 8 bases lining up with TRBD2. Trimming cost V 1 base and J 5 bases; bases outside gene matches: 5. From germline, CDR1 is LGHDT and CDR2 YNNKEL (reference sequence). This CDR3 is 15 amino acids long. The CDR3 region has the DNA TGTGCCAGCAGCCAAGGAGCGGGGGATCTAGATACGCAGTATTTT. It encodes CASSQGAGDLDTQYF.

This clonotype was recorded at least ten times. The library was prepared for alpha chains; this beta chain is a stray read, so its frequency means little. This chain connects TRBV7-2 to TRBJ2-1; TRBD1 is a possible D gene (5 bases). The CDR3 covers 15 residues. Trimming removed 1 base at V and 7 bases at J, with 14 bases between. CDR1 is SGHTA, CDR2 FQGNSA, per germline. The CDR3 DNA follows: TGTGCCAGCAGCTTAGACGGGCGGAAGGGGAATGAGCAGTTCTTC. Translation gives CASSLDGRKGNEQFF.

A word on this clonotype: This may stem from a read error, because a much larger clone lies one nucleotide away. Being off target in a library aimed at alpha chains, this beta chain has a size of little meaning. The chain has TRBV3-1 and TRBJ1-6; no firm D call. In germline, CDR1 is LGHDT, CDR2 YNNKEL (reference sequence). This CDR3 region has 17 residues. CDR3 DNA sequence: TGTGCCAGCAGCCAAGATATTGAAATCTCCTATAATTCACCCCTCTACTTT. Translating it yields CASSQDIEISYNSPLYF.

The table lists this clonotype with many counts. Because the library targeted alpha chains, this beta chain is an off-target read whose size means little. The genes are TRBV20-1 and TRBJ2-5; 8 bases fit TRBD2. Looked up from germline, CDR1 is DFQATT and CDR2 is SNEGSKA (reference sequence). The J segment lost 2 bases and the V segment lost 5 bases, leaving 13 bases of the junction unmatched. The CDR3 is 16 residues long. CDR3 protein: CSAPSKGSGGQETQYF. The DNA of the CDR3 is TGCAGTGCTCCCAGCAAGGGAAGCGGGGGTCAAGAGACCCAGTACTTC.

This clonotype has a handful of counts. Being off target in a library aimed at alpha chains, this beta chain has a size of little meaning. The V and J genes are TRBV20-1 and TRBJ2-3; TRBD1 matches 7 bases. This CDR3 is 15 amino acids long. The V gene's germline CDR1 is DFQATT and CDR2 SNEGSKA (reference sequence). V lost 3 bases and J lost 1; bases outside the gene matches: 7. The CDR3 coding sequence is TGCAGTGCTAGTACACCGGGACAGCGCACAGATACGCAGTATTTT. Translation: CSASTPGQRTDTQYF.

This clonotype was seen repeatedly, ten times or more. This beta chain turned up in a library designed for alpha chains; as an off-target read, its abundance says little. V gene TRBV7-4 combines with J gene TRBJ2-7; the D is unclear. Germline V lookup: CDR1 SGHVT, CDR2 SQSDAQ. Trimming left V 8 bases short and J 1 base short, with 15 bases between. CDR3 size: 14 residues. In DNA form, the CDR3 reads TGTGCCAGCTCCAATATAGGCCGGTCCTACGAGCAGTACTTC. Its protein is CASSNIGRSYEQYF.

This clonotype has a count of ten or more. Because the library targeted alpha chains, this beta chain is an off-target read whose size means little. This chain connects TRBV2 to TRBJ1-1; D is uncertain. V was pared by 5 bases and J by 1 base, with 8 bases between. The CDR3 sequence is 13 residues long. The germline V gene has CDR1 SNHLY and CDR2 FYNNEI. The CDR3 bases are TGTGCCAGCAGTTGGGCCCCGAACACTGAAGCTTTCTTT. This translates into CASSWAPNTEAFF.

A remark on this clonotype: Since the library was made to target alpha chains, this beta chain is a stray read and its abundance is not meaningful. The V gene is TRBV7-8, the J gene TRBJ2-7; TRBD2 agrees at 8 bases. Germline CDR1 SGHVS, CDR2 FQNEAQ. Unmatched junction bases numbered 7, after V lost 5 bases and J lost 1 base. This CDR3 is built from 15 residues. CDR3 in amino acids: CASSPGGDISYEQYF. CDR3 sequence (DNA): TGTGCCAGCAGCCCGGGAGGGGACATTTCCTACGAGCAGTACTTC.

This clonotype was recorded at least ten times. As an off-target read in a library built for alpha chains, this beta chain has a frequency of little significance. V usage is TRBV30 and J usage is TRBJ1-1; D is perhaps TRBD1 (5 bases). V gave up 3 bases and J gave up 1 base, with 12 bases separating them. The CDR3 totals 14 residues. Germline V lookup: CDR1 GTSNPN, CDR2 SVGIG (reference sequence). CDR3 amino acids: CAWRGRAQNTEAFF. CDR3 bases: TGTGCCTGGAGGGGCAGGGCCCAGAACACTGAAGCTTTCTTT.

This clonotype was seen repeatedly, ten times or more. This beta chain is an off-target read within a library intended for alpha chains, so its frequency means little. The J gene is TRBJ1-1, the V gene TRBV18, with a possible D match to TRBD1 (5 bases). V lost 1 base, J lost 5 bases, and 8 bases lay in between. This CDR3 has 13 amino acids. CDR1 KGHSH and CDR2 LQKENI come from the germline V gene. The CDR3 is CASSPRGETEAFF. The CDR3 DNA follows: TGTGCCAGCTCACCACGGGGGGAGACTGAAGCTTTCTTT. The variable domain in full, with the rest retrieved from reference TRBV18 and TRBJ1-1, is NAGVMQNPRHLVRRRGQEARLRCSPMKGHSHVYWYRQLPEEGLKFMVYLQKENIIDESGMPKERFSAEFPKEGPSILRIQQVVRGDSAAYFCASSPRGETEAFFGQGTRLTVV.

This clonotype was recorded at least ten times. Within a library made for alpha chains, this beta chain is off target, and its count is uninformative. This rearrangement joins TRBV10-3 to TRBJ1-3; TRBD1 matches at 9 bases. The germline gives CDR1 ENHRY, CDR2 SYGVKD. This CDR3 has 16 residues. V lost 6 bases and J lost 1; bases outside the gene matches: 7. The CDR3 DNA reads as TGTGCCATCAGCGCCGGGACAGGGAAGTCTGGAAACACCATATATTTT. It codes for CAISAGTGKSGNTIYF.

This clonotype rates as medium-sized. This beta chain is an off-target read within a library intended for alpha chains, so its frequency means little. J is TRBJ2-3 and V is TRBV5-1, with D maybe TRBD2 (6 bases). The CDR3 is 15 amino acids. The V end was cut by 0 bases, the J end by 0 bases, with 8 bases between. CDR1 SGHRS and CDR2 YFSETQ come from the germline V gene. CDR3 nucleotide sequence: TGCGCCAGCAGCTTGGAGGCGGGGAGCACAGATACGCAGTATTTT. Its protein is CASSLEAGSTDTQYF.